These 24 T cell receptor beta chains originate from one sample sequenced in a study of shared clonotypes between healthy human individuals. TCRdb's copy holds only in-frame clones and misses some; the assay was immunoSEQ multiplex PCR. The sample lists 1,500,000 or so clones; roughly 95% were seen once. The sequenced sample consisted of naive CD4+ T cells sorted from blood. Specified subset: CD45RA+ positively selected. The origin of the receptors is a man aged 30-40 years in good health.

The V gene is TRBV2, the J gene TRBJ1-5; tentative D call: TRBD1 (6 bases). Deletions cut 6 bases from V and 3 bases from J, with 15 bases between. The CDR3 contains 15 residues. From germline, CDR1 is SNHLY and CDR2 FYNNEI. The CDR3 sequence is CASRVRTGHNQPQHF. The CDR3 DNA reads TGTGCCAGCAGGGTACGAACAGGGCACAATCAGCCCCAGCATTTT.

The DNA for the CDR3 is TGTGCCAGCAGTGATGAACAGGACTATGGCTACACCTTC. Its translation: CASSDEQDYGYTF. J is TRBJ1-2 and V is TRBV2, with D possibly matching TRBD1 (5 bases). The V end was cut by 3 bases, the J end by 3 bases, with 8 bases between. Looked up from germline, CDR1 is SNHLY and CDR2 is FYNNEI. The CDR3 extends over 13 amino acids.

The rearrangement uses TRBV27 and TRBJ1-2; D may be TRBD1 (5 bases). The CDR3 runs 14 residues. Trimming cost V 6 bases and J 3 bases, with 14 bases left between them. Per the germline V gene, CDR1 is MNHEY and CDR2 is SMNVEV (reference sequence). The CDR3: CASSPQGRDYGYTF. The DNA for the CDR3 is TGTGCCAGCAGCCCCCAGGGTCGGGACTATGGCTACACCTTC.

A single count supports this clone. This CDR3 is CASSRGTGGIETQYF. The DNA of the CDR3 is TGTGCCAGCAGCCGAGGGACAGGGGGGATCGAGACCCAGTACTTC. The chain is built from TRBV5-6 and TRBJ2-5; 11 bases align to TRBD1. Per germline, CDR1 SGHDT and CDR2 YYEEEE. The ends lost 4 bases at V and 5 bases at J; junction bases unmatched: 7. The CDR3 is 15 amino acids.

Worth noting for this clone: Other DNA sequences in this sample translate to the same CDR3. This chain links TRBV7-9 with TRBJ2-7; no definite D call. Germline V gene sequence: CDR1 SEHNR, CDR2 FQNEAQ (reference sequence). The CDR3 totals 14 residues. V was trimmed by 1 base and J by 3 bases, leaving 10 bases between them. CDR3 nucleotide sequence: TGTGCCAGCAGCTTAGATCCGACGAGCTACGAGCAGTACTTC. Residues: CASSLDPTSYEQYF. Full variable domain (rest looked up from reference TRBV7-9 and TRBJ2-7): DTGVSQNPRHKITKRGQNVTFRCDPISEHNRLYWYRQTLGQGPEFLTYFQNEAQLEKSRLLSDRFSAERPKGSFSTLEIQRTEQGDSAMYLCASSLDPTSYEQYFGPGTRLTVT.

The chain is built from TRBV5-1 and TRBJ2-2; 10 nucleotides match TRBD2. V lost 4 bases and J lost 6; bases outside the gene matches: 9. Germline lookup yields CDR1 SGHRS and CDR2 YFSETQ. This CDR3 spans 16 amino acids. CDR3 sequence (DNA): TGCGCCAGCAGCCTCATAAGCGGGAGGGCCCCCGGGGAGCTGTTTTTT. It specifies CASSLISGRAPGELFF.

The J gene is TRBJ2-7, the V gene TRBV28, with D tentatively TRBD2 (6 bases). Germline-derived CDR1 and CDR2 are MDHEN and SYDVKM. The CDR3 is made up of 13 amino acids. Trimming shortened V by 11 bases and J by 0 bases, and 14 bases separated the two germline ends. For the CDR3, the DNA is TGTGCCCACCGGAGGGGACTCTCCTACGAGCAGTACTTC. The encoded protein is CAHRRGLSYEQYF.

The J gene is TRBJ1-4, the V gene TRBV6-6; a possible D gene is TRBD1 (5 bases). The V gene lost 9 bases and the J gene lost 3 bases, with 20 bases spanning the gap. Germline V CDR1 and CDR2: MNHNY, SVGAGI (reference sequence). The CDR3 runs 16 residues. DNA for the CDR3: TGTGCCAGTGGGCAGGGCGTGAGAGAATCTAATGAAAAACTGTTTTTT. Protein sequence: CASGQGVRESNEKLFF.

V and J are TRBV19 and TRBJ2-7; a possible D gene is TRBD2 (6 bases). Germline CDR1 and CDR2: LNHDA and SQIVND (reference sequence). CDR3 length equals 12 residues. Between the trimmed V and J ends, which lost 10 bases and 0 bases, there was a span of 10 bases. This CDR3 is CATEGFSYEQYF. The DNA of the CDR3 is TGTGCCACGGAGGGATTCTCCTACGAGCAGTACTTC.

V gene TRBV18 combines with J gene TRBJ2-5; TRBD1 agrees at 7 bases. This CDR3 is 18 amino acids long. The V segment lost 2 bases and the J segment 6 bases; nucleotides outside the gene matches: 18. The V gene's germline CDR1 is KGHSH and CDR2 LQKENI. CDR3 residues: CASSPEADGDSRGKTQYF. The CDR3 bases are TGTGCCAGCTCACCAGAAGCGGATGGGGACAGCCGGGGTAAGACCCAGTACTTC.

The table lists this clone with a count of one. This chain links TRBV6-1 with TRBJ2-2, with D perhaps matching TRBD1 (5 bases). The V gene's germline CDR1 is MNHNS and CDR2 SASEGT. Trimming took off 6 bases at V and 5 bases at J, with 10 bases between the two ends. The CDR3 is 13 residues long. The CDR3 region is CASRGQGTGELFF. DNA of the CDR3: TGTGCCAGCAGAGGGCAGGGAACCGGGGAGCTGTTTTTT.

The chain has TRBV7-2 and TRBJ1-2; no reliable D call. CDR1 is SGHTA and CDR2 is FQGNSA in the germline V gene. Trimming left V 1 base short and J 3 bases short, with 9 bases between. CDR3 length: 14 residues. The CDR3 DNA reads TGTGCCAGCAGCTTAGTTTCTGGAGACTATGGCTACACCTTC. This encodes CASSLVSGDYGYTF.

The count of this clone is one. The V call is TRBV7-6, the J call TRBJ1-3, with D maybe TRBD1 (5 bases). Between the trimmed V and J ends, which lost 3 bases and 0 bases, there was a span of 15 bases. Germline V lookup: CDR1 SGHVS, CDR2 FNYEAQ. The CDR3 is 17 amino acids. The CDR3 loop reads CASSFLGRHNSGNTIYF. CDR3 coding DNA: TGTGCCAGCAGCTTCCTGGGGCGCCACAACTCTGGAAACACCATATATTTT. Full variable domain (outside the CDR3, taken from reference TRBV7-6 and TRBJ1-3): GAGVSQSPRYKVTKRGQDVALRCDPISGHVSLYWYRQALGQGPEFLTYFNYEAQQDKSGLPNDRFSAERPEGSISTLTIQRTEQRDSAMYRCASSFLGRHNSGNTIYFGEGSWLTVV.

This sequence joins TRBV9 and TRBJ2-2, with D possibly called TRBD1 or TRBD2 (5 bases each). CDR3 length: 17 amino acids. CDR1 is SGDLS and CDR2 is YYNGEE in the germline V gene. Trimming took off 0 bases at V and 3 bases at J, with 15 bases between the two ends. CDR3 sequence reads: CASSVAGQGSYTGELFF. DNA for the CDR3: TGTGCCAGCAGCGTAGCGGGGCAGGGTTCGTACACCGGGGAGCTGTTTTTT.

The chain joins TRBV5-4 to TRBJ1-1, with D uncertain. The CDR3 totals 14 residues. Germline values: CDR1 SGHNT, CDR2 YYREEE (reference sequence). The V end lost 0 bases, the J end lost 1 base, and 7 bases lay between the germline ends. In nucleotides, the CDR3 is TGTGCCAGCAGCTTGGACACGACGAACACTGAAGCTTTCTTT. Its translation is CASSLDTTNTEAFF.

A remark on this clone: The sample carries other DNA sequences with the same CDR3. J is TRBJ2-2 and V is TRBV5-4; 8 bases map to TRBD2. Germline assignment: CDR1 SGHNT and CDR2 YYREEE (reference sequence). Trimming removed 4 bases from V and 1 base from J; junction bases left unmatched: 3. CDR3 size: 15 residues. The CDR3 sequence is CASSRTSGNTGELFF. The CDR3, as DNA: TGTGCCAGCAGCCGCACTAGCGGGAACACCGGGGAGCTGTTTTTT.

J is TRBJ1-3 and V is TRBV5-4; D gene unclear. The CDR3 runs 15 residues. V was cut by 5 bases and J by 0 bases, with 12 bases left in between. CDR1 and CDR2 (germline): SGHNT, YYREEE (reference sequence). The CDR3 coding sequence is TGTGCCAGCAGTCCCGGCCCCCCCTCTGGAAACACCATATATTTT. Its translation is CASSPGPPSGNTIYF. Variable domain in full (rest from reference TRBV5-4 and TRBJ1-3): ETGVTQSPTHLIKTRGQQVTLRCSSQSGHNTVSWYQQALGQGPQFIFQYYREEENGRGNFPPRFSGLQFPNYSSELNVNALELDDSALYLCASSPGPPSGNTIYFGEGSWLTVV.

J is TRBJ2-2 and V is TRBV9; 9 nucleotides line up with TRBD2. V lost 1 base to trimming and J lost 2 bases; unmatched junction nucleotides: 6. Germline-derived CDR1 and CDR2 are SGDLS and YYNGEE. The CDR3 extends over 17 amino acids. The CDR3 DNA is TGTGCCAGCAGCGTAAAAACTAGCGGGCCTAACACCGGGGAGCTGTTTTTT. Its protein is CASSVKTSGPNTGELFF.

V usage is TRBV10-3 and J usage is TRBJ2-1; D might be TRBD1 (5 bases). CDR1 is ENHRY and CDR2 is SYGVKD in the germline V gene. V was trimmed by 1 base and J by 5 bases, leaving 9 bases between them. The CDR3 is 14 residues long. For the CDR3, the DNA is TGTGCCATCAGTGAGTACACAGGAAACAATGAGCAGTTCTTC. This gives the protein CAISEYTGNNEQFF.

This rearrangement joins TRBV5-4 to TRBJ2-2, with D possibly being TRBD2 (6 bases). The ends were cut back, 0 bases at V and 7 bases at J, with 10 bases in the middle. Germline V gene data show CDR1 as SGHNT and CDR2 as YYREEE (reference sequence). This CDR3 comprises 14 residues. Here the CDR3 DNA reads TGTGCCAGCAGCTTGGTTAAGGAGGGCGGGGAGCTGTTTTTT. Translated, it gives CASSLVKEGGELFF.

CDR3 DNA sequence: TGTGCCAGCAGCTTGTTACAGGGTGTGGCCGAGCAGTACTTC. It translates to CASSLLQGVAEQYF. The chain has TRBV5-8 and TRBJ2-7; D is perhaps TRBD1 (6 bases). The germline V gene encodes CDR1 SGHTS and CDR2 YDEGEE. The CDR3 extends over 14 amino acids. The V and J ends lost 1 base and 6 bases respectively, with 14 bases between them. Combining the CDR3 with reference TRBV5-8 and TRBJ2-7 gives the whole variable domain EAGVTQSPTHLIKTRGQQATLRCSPISGHTSVYWYQQALGLGLQFLLWYDEGEERNRGNFPPRFSGRQFPNYSSELNVNALELEDSALYLCASSLLQGVAEQYFGPGTRLTVT.

The V gene is TRBV5-6, the J gene TRBJ2-7; 7 bases align to TRBD2. This CDR3 region has 17 residues. Trimming at V came to 1 base and at J to 6 bases, leaving 16 bases not matched to a gene. Germline V CDR1 and CDR2: SGHDT, YYEEEE. The CDR3: CASSLSLLALGGFEQYF. CDR3 nucleotide sequence: TGTGCCAGCAGCTTGTCCCTCCTAGCCCTGGGGGGGTTCGAGCAGTACTTC.

The CDR3 spells CASSITGQGKDDGELFF. The CDR3 coding sequence is TGCGCCAGCAGCATTACCGGACAGGGTAAAGACGACGGGGAGCTGTTTTTT. The rearrangement uses TRBV5-1 and TRBJ2-2; 8 bases map to TRBD1. The V gene's germline CDR1 is SGHRS and CDR2 YFSETQ. Germline trimming cut 4 bases from V and 7 bases from J; bases unmatched to any gene: 15. The CDR3 extends over 17 amino acids.

This clone was detected once. The chain has TRBV5-4 and TRBJ2-7; D is possibly TRBD2 (5 bases). V lost 4 bases to trimming and J lost 2 bases, with 19 bases between them. Germline V gene lookup returns CDR1 SGHNT and CDR2 YYREEE (reference sequence). The CDR3 runs to 16 residues. The CDR3 DNA is TGTGCCAGCAGCCCTTCGGCGGGCGGCTACACCTACGAGCAGTACTTC. Amino acids: CASSPSAGGYTYEQYF. Complete variable domain (other parts from reference TRBV5-4 and TRBJ2-7): ETGVTQSPTHLIKTRGQQVTLRCSSQSGHNTVSWYQQALGQGPQFIFQYYREEENGRGNFPPRFSGLQFPNYSSELNVNALELDDSALYLCASSPSAGGYTYEQYFGPGTRLTVT.